The 16 T cell receptor beta chains listed next were all sequenced from one sample in a study of blood T cell repertoires in COVID-19. Some clones are missing from TCRdb's copy, which holds only in-frame ones; the method was immunoSEQ multiplex PCR. The table shows 200,000 or so clones, with roughly 80% occurring only once. Sequences were obtained from peripheral blood. These receptors all come from a woman in her sixties or seventies with acute or convalescent COVID-19.

The chain employs TRBV9 and TRBJ1-2; unclear D gene. This CDR3 is 14 amino acids long. The germline V gene has CDR1 SGDLS and CDR2 YYNGEE. Trimming took 4 bases from V and 4 from J, leaving 14 bases between them. CDR3 sequence reads: CASSQTTATYGYTF. As DNA, the CDR3 is TGTGCCAGCAGCCAAACCACAGCCACCTATGGCTACACCTTC.

The V call is TRBV7-9, the J call TRBJ1-4; TRBD1 is a possible D gene (5 bases). CDR1 SEHNR and CDR2 FQNEAQ come from the germline V gene (reference sequence). The CDR3 consists of 17 residues. Trimming stripped 3 bases from V and 0 bases from J, with 14 bases between. CDR3 in DNA: TGTGCCAGCAGCTTTTTTGCCGGGGGTGCAACTAATGAAAAACTGTTTTTT. Its translation: CASSFFAGGATNEKLFF.

This chain's CDR3 is CAPTGNTEAFF. CDR3 nucleotide sequence: TGTGCCCCCACGGGGAACACTGAAGCTTTCTTT. The chain uses TRBV9 and TRBJ1-1, with no clear D. Trimming stripped 10 bases from V and 1 base from J, with 8 bases between. The germline V gene has CDR1 SGDLS and CDR2 YYNGEE. This CDR3 has 11 amino acids.

The rearrangement uses TRBV28 and TRBJ1-5; 7 bases match TRBD1. The germline V gene has CDR1 MDHEN and CDR2 SYDVKM. The CDR3 totals 14 residues. Trimming at V came to 5 bases and at J to 5 bases, leaving 6 bases not matched to a gene. CDR3 residues: CASSPDRTYQPQHF. The CDR3 DNA reads TGTGCCAGCAGTCCGGACAGGACCTATCAGCCCCAGCATTTT.

The chain employs TRBV6-5 and TRBJ2-7; 8 bases fit TRBD2. The CDR3 sequence is 14 residues long. Germline CDR1 is MNHEY and CDR2 is SVGAGI. Unmatched junction bases numbered 8, after V lost 8 bases and J lost 2 bases. CDR3 in amino acids: CASCALAEAYEQYF. CDR3 bases: TGTGCCAGCTGCGCACTAGCGGAAGCCTACGAGCAGTACTTC.

This chain links TRBV5-6 with TRBJ1-2; the match to TRBD1 covers 7 bases. Looked up from germline, CDR1 is SGHDT and CDR2 is YYEEEE. The CDR3 length is 16 residues. J gave up 7 bases and V 4 bases, and 16 bases lay outside the gene matches. The CDR3 nucleotides read TGTGCCAGCAGCCCCCGGGGGGGACAGCCCCTTTTTGGCTACACCTTC. Its translation is CASSPRGGQPLFGYTF. Variable domain in full (rest from reference TRBV5-6 and TRBJ1-2): DAGVTQSPTHLIKTRGQQVTLRCSPKSGHDTVSWYQQALGQGPQFIFQYYEEEERQRGNFPDRFSGHQFPNYSSELNVNALLLGDSALYLCASSPRGGQPLFGYTFGSGTRLTVV.

J is TRBJ2-7 and V is TRBV7-8, with 7 bases that match TRBD1. V trimming: 5 bases; J trimming: 2 bases; junction bases outside the gene matches: 9. Germline V CDR1 and CDR2: SGHVS, FQNEAQ. This CDR3 is built from 15 residues. The CDR3 bases are TGTGCCAGCAGCCACTACCGGGACAGCGCCTACGAGCAGTACTTC. Amino acids: CASSHYRDSAYEQYF.

The J gene is TRBJ1-2, the V gene TRBV3-1 (or the pseudogene TRBV3-2); no clear D gene. CDR3 length: 14 amino acids. Germline CDR1 and CDR2: LGHDT and YNNKEL (reference sequence). V shed 1 base and J shed 2 bases, with 8 bases lying between them. Here the CDR3 reads CASSQGSRNYGYTF. CDR3 nucleotide sequence: TGTGCCAGCAGCCAAGGTTCCAGGAACTATGGCTACACCTTC.

The J gene is TRBJ2-5, the V gene TRBV3-1 (or the pseudogene TRBV3-2); D may be TRBD2 (6 bases). Germline loops: CDR1 LGHDT, CDR2 YNNKEL (reference sequence). V lost 0 bases and J lost 4, with 12 bases in between. The CDR3 consists of 15 residues. CDR3 sequence (DNA): TGTGCCAGCAGCCAAGATACACGGGGGACAGAGACCCAGTACTTC. Amino acid sequence: CASSQDTRGTETQYF.

The V call is TRBV18, the J call TRBJ1-4; no firm D call. The V gene's germline CDR1 is KGHSH and CDR2 LQKENI. Deletions cut 5 bases from V and 4 bases from J, with 11 bases between. This CDR3 is 14 amino acids long. CDR3 region: CASSNGILNEKLFF. The CDR3 DNA is TGTGCCAGCTCAAACGGGATCCTTAATGAAAAACTGTTTTTT.

The chain uses TRBV15 and TRBJ1-1; D is uncertain. V dropped 0 bases and J dropped 4 bases, with 12 bases sitting between them. In germline, CDR1 is LNHNV, CDR2 YYDKDF (reference sequence). The CDR3 spans 15 residues. CDR3 residues: CATSRDGRGGTEAFF. CDR3 nucleotide sequence: TGTGCCACCAGCAGAGATGGACGAGGAGGCACTGAAGCTTTCTTT.

V gene TRBV2 combines with J gene TRBJ1-1, with 10 bases lining up with TRBD1. The V and J ends lost 0 bases and 6 bases, in that order; junction bases with no gene match: 13. CDR1 SNHLY and CDR2 FYNNEI come from the germline V gene. The CDR3 has 18 residues. CDR3 sequence: CASSEATGTGVIGPEAFF. CDR3 nucleotides: TGTGCCAGCAGTGAAGCTACCGGGACAGGGGTAATCGGGCCTGAAGCTTTCTTT.

The V and J genes are TRBV28 and TRBJ1-4; TRBD1 matches at 7 bases. This CDR3 region has 14 residues. Trimming cost V 8 bases and J 3 bases; bases outside gene matches: 6. CDR1 and CDR2 (germline): MDHEN, SYDVKM. The CDR3 protein is CASQGTEPNEKLFF. For the CDR3, the DNA is TGTGCCAGCCAAGGGACAGAACCTAATGAAAAACTGTTTTTT.

The chain employs TRBV6-5 and TRBJ1-6, with TRBD1 as a possible D gene (6 bases). Germline V gene data show CDR1 as MNHEY and CDR2 as SVGAGI. The V and J ends lost 7 bases and 7 bases respectively, with 14 bases between them. The CDR3 contains 14 residues. CDR3 in DNA: TGTGCCAGCACTCCGACAGGTCAGAATTCACCCCTCCACTTT. Translated: CASTPTGQNSPLHF.

V usage is TRBV27 and J usage is TRBJ2-1; D ambiguous. The CDR3 contains 15 residues. Per germline, CDR1 MNHEY and CDR2 SMNVEV (reference sequence). Trimming pared 5 bases from V and 10 bases from J, leaving 21 bases between. The CDR3: CASSPRLNSIVEQFF. The CDR3 DNA reads TGTGCCAGCAGTCCACGCCTGAACTCTATCGTCGAGCAGTTCTTC.

The table lists this clone with a few counts. The J gene is TRBJ1-1, the V gene TRBV2; no clear D gene. Germline CDR1 reads SNHLY; CDR2 reads FYNNEI. V was clipped by 6 bases and J by 2 bases, with 10 bases between them. The CDR3 is made up of 13 amino acids. CDR3 sequence: CASSPGINTEAFF. The DNA for the CDR3 is TGTGCCAGCAGCCCCGGGATAAACACTGAAGCTTTCTTT.